This T cell receptor (beta chain) was identified in a study of T cells in Graves' hyperthyroidism and ophthalmopathy. This clonotype was seen only once. Antigen: not known. A junction end diverges from the germline sequence, so it may reflect a read error. Based on clinical symptoms, serum thyroxine and TRAb, thyroid ultrasound and orbital computed tomography, diagnoses were reached. Whole-study results and caveats: Expanded thyroid clonotypes (above 0.001) were mostly also found in blood. Patients with ophthalmopathy were separated from those with stable hyperthyroidism by a 13 V-J model.

The source material, RNA transcripts, was used to amplify TCR beta CDR3 regions. HTBI primers were used for first-round RT-PCR of the TCR CDR3. Each CDR3 protein gets one entry after TCRdb re-called the multiplex PCR reads with MiXCR. Of 490,000 or so distinct CDR3 sequences in the sample, 46% were seen once. The receptor comes from an adult woman with Graves' disease, either hyperthyroidism or ophthalmopathy (not recorded which). Specimen: peripheral blood or thyroid tissue (not recorded which).

CDR3 loop: CASSQDHLGGSEAFF. The CDR3 bases are TGCGCCAGCAGCCAAGATCATTTGGGGGGGAGCGAAGCTTTCTTT. This chain uses TRBV7-9 with TRBJ1-1; D possibly corresponds to TRBD1 (5 bases). This CDR3 spans 15 amino acids. Germline V gene sequence: CDR1 SEHNR, CDR2 FQNEAQ (reference sequence).